The 28 T cell receptor beta chains given below trace back to one sample, sequenced in a study of T cells expressing NK-cell markers. Using the 5' RACE reads, TCRdb records one entry per CDR3 protein without DNA. This repertoire comprises some 460,000 distinct CDR3 sequences; its ten largest clones make up almost 1.5%. The sequencing input was blood T cells: a sorted CD56 or NKG2C T cell subset, CD4+ or CD8+ T cells, or bulk PBMC T cells (not recorded which). The source of these receptors is a woman between 45 and 60 years old in good health.

The chain recombines TRBV15 with TRBJ1-3; TCRdb outputs TRBD1, but without DNA this stays unchecked. Germline V CDR1 and CDR2: LNHNV, YYDKDF (reference sequence). The CDR3 covers 17 residues. CDR3 amino acids: CATSRRDRGYSGNTIYF.

The rearrangement uses TRBV20-1 and TRBJ2-4; TCRdb lists TRBD2, though no DNA is available to test this call. Germline loops: CDR1 DFQATT, CDR2 SNEGSKA (reference sequence). The CDR3 is 18 amino acids. The CDR3 is CSASDSGGLAGAKNIQYF.

The chain employs TRBV5-1 and TRBJ2-7; TCRdb calls TRBD1, which cannot be checked without DNA. The CDR3 totals 14 residues. Germline assignment: CDR1 SGHRS and CDR2 YFSETQ. CDR3 protein: CASSLAKGRPEQYF.

The chain carries TRBV28 and TRBJ1-2; TCRdb lists TRBD1, though no DNA is available to test this call. Per the germline V gene, CDR1 is MDHEN and CDR2 is SYDVKM. The CDR3 sequence is 15 residues long. CDR3 loop: CASSLVTGDNYGYTF.

The chain employs TRBV7-9 and TRBJ2-1; the TRBD2 assignment by TCRdb is unverifiable without DNA. The CDR3 runs 16 residues. Germline CDR1 SEHNR, CDR2 FQNEAQ (reference sequence). This CDR3 is CASSRGPGLPTRQQFF.

This sequence joins TRBV12-3 or TRBV12-4 and TRBJ2-7. The CDR3 runs 13 residues. The CDR3 sequence: CASRIRESDEQYF.

The V gene is TRBV11-3, the J gene TRBJ2-3. The CDR3 has 13 residues. CDR1 and CDR2 from the germline V gene are SGHNT and YENEEA. The CDR3 is CASSLIVTDTQYF.

The CDR3 here is CASKRDRGGSETQYF. The rearrangement links TRBV2 to TRBJ2-5; TCRdb proposes TRBD1, but this gene call is untestable without DNA. This CDR3 spans 15 amino acids. Germline V gives CDR1 SNHLY, CDR2 FYNNEI.

The chain has TRBV27 and TRBJ2-3; the TCRdb D gene call, TRBD1, has no DNA to confirm it. CDR3 length: 16 residues. Germline CDR1 reads MNHEY; CDR2 reads SMNVEV (reference sequence). The CDR3 loop reads CASRRTGVKGTDTQYF.

The V call is TRBV7-2, the J call TRBJ2-5; checking the TCRdb D call of TRBD2 is not possible without DNA. This CDR3 is built from 16 residues. From germline, CDR1 is SGHTA and CDR2 FQGNSA. The CDR3 loop reads CASSSGEGGRGKTQYF.

The rearrangement links TRBV27 to TRBJ2-3; the D gene TCRdb calls, TRBD2, cannot be checked with no DNA. The CDR3 has 16 amino acids. The V gene's germline CDR1 is MNHEY and CDR2 SMNVEV (reference sequence). CDR3 residues: CASSSRLAGGINTQYF.

The chain uses TRBV5-1 and TRBJ2-3; the D call from TCRdb, TRBD2, cannot be confirmed without DNA. CDR1 and CDR2 (germline): SGHRS, YFSETQ. The CDR3 is made up of 14 amino acids. This CDR3 reads CASSPDWSSDTQYF.

The V call is TRBV5-6, the J call TRBJ2-1; the D call from TCRdb, TRBD1, cannot be confirmed without DNA. The germline CDR1 and CDR2 sequences are SGHDT and YYEEEE. This CDR3 has 16 residues. The CDR3 here is CASSVTGQIRNNEQFF.

The J gene is TRBJ1-5, the V gene TRBV12-3 or TRBV12-4. The CDR3 has 15 amino acids. The CDR3 sequence: CASSPREGGVQPQHF.

The chain employs TRBV5-4 and TRBJ2-1; there is no DNA to check the TCRdb D call of TRBD1. Germline V lookup: CDR1 SGHNT, CDR2 YYREEE (reference sequence). This CDR3 contains 14 residues. CDR3 sequence: CASNKDSLYNEQFF.

V and J are TRBV12-3 or TRBV12-4 and TRBJ2-3; TCRdb names TRBD1, which stays unverified in the absence of DNA. The CDR3 totals 17 residues. The CDR3 loop reads CASSLRVGGRSTDTQYF.

The rearrangement uses TRBV24-1 and TRBJ2-3. The CDR3 has 15 amino acids. Germline V gene data show CDR1 as KGHDR and CDR2 as SFDVKD. This CDR3 reads CATSALGRNTDTQYF.

This chain connects TRBV20-1 to TRBJ1-1. Germline V gene lookup returns CDR1 DFQATT and CDR2 SNEGSKA (reference sequence). CDR3 size: 11 residues. CDR3: CSVGRGGKAFF.

The chain couples TRBV10-3 to TRBJ2-1; TCRdb reports TRBD2, a call that lacks DNA to check it against. Looked up from germline, CDR1 is ENHRY and CDR2 is SYGVKD. This CDR3 has 18 amino acids. CDR3: CAICQGPSARASYNEQFF.

The J gene is TRBJ2-2, the V gene TRBV4-1; the D gene TCRdb calls, TRBD1, cannot be checked with no DNA. The germline CDR1 and CDR2 sequences are MGHRA and YSYEKL. The CDR3 has 13 amino acids. The CDR3: CASSLQGLGELFF.

The gene calls are TRBV5-1 and TRBJ2-5; TCRdb names TRBD1, which stays unverified in the absence of DNA. The CDR3 sequence is 16 residues long. Germline lookup yields CDR1 SGHRS and CDR2 YFSETQ. CDR3 in amino acids: CASSHRQGTYQETQYF.

This chain uses TRBV24-1 with TRBJ2-2. Germline V CDR1 and CDR2: KGHDR, SFDVKD. This CDR3 has 15 residues. The chain's CDR3 is CATSEAGAGTGELFF.

The chain carries TRBV7-9 and TRBJ2-1; TCRdb's D call, TRBD2, is unchecked because there is no DNA. Germline V gives CDR1 SEHNR, CDR2 FQNEAQ (reference sequence). The CDR3 is 17 residues long. The CDR3 loop reads CASSPGSLAGEYNEQFF.

V gene TRBV3-1 combines with J gene TRBJ2-1; the D call from TCRdb, TRBD2, cannot be confirmed without DNA. This CDR3 spans 14 amino acids. Germline-derived CDR1 and CDR2 are LGHDT and YNNKEL (reference sequence). The CDR3: CASSLRTSGTEQFF.

The gene calls are TRBV12-3 or TRBV12-4 and TRBJ1-1; TCRdb designates TRBD1, a call that cannot be tested without DNA. The CDR3 covers 15 residues. The CDR3 protein is CASSLALRGVGEAFF.

V usage is TRBV7-6 and J usage is TRBJ1-2; the D gene TCRdb calls, TRBD1, cannot be checked with no DNA. The CDR3 runs 16 residues. Germline V gene data show CDR1 as SGHVS and CDR2 as FNYEAQ. The CDR3 is CASSLTQGGENYGYTF.

The chain links TRBV7-9 to TRBJ2-3; with no DNA, the TCRdb D assignment of TRBD1 cannot be verified. The CDR3 extends over 15 amino acids. Germline assignment: CDR1 SEHNR and CDR2 FQNEAQ (reference sequence). The CDR3 loop reads CASSFHGGSTDTQYF. The whole variable domain, remainder taken from reference TRBV7-9 and TRBJ2-3, is DTGVSQNPRHKITKRGQNVTFRCDPISEHNRLYWYRQTLGQGPEFLTYFQNEAQLEKSRLLSDRFSAERPKGSFSTLEIQRTEQGDSAMYLCASSFHGGSTDTQYFGPGTRLTVL.

The V and J genes are TRBV19 and TRBJ2-2. This CDR3 region has 13 residues. The germline V gene has CDR1 LNHDA and CDR2 SQIVND (reference sequence). The CDR3 region is CASSIQDSGELFF.